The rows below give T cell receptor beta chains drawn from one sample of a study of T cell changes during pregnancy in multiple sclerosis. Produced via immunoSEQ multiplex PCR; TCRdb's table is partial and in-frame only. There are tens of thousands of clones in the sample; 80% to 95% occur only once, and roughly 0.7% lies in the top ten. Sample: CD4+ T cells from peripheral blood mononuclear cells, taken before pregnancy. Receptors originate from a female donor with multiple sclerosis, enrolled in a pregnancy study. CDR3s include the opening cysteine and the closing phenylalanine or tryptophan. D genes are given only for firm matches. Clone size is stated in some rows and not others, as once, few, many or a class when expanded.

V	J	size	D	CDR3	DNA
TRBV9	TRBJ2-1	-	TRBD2	CASSVVERGDGEQFF	TGTGCCAGCAGCGTAGTCGAGCGGGGGGACGGTGAGCAGTTCTTC
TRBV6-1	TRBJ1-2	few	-	CASRNSGDYGYTF	TGTGCCAGCAGGAACTCAGGGGACTATGGCTACACCTTC
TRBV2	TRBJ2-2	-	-	CASSDGQLQLGELFF	TGTGCCAGCAGTGATGGACAGCTACAACTCGGGGAGCTGTTTTTT
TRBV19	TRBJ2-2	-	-	CASSPRDFTGELFF	TGTGCCAGTAGTCCCCGGGACTTTACCGGGGAGCTGTTTTTT
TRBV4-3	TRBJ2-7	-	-	CASSQVATSYEQYF	TGCGCCAGCAGCCAAGTGGCCACCTCCTACGAGCAGTACTTC
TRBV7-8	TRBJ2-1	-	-	CASKIGLDSYNEQFF	TGTGCCAGCAAAATTGGACTTGACTCCTACAATGAGCAGTTCTTC
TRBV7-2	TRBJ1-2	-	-	CASSLARELRRGYTF	TGTGCCAGCAGCTTAGCGCGTGAACTTAGGAGGGGCTACACCTTC
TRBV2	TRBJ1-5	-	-	CASRADRNSNQPQHF	TGTGCCAGCAGGGCCGACAGAAATAGCAATCAGCCCCAGCATTTT
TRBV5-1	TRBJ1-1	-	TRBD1	CASSTGQGATGNTEAFF	TGCGCCAGCAGCACGGGACAGGGCGCCACCGGGAACACTGAAGCTTTCTTT
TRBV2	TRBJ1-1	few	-	CASIRQTNTEAFF	TGTGCCAGCATCAGACAGACGAACACTGAAGCTTTCTTT
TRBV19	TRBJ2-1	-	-	CASTQGLKQFF	TGTGCCAGCACTCAGGGACTCAAGCAGTTCTTC
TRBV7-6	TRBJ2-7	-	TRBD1	CASSEMGQGNEQYF	TGTGCCAGCAGCGAGATGGGACAGGGGAACGAGCAGTACTTC
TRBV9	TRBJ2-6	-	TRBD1	CASSPGTGLAGANVLTF	TGTGCCAGCAGCCCAGGGACAGGGCTTGCTGGGGCCAACGTCCTGACTTTC
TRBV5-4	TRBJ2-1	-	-	CASSFPVLNEQFF	TGTGCCAGCAGCTTCCCAGTTCTCAATGAGCAGTTCTTC
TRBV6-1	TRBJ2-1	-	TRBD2	CASSGTSSSYNEQFF	TGTGCCAGCAGTGGGACTAGCAGCTCCTACAATGAGCAGTTCTTC
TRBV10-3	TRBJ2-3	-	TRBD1	CAIGTGGADTQYF	TGTGCCATCGGGACAGGGGGTGCAGATACGCAGTATTTT
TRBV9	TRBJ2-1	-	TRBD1	CASSVTGGNEQFF	TGTGCCAGCAGCGTTACAGGGGGCAATGAGCAGTTCTTC
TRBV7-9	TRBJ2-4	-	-	CASSLGVQAAQYF	TGTGCCAGCAGCTTAGGTGTCCAGGCCGCCCAGTACTTC
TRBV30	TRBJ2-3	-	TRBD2	CAWSRLARSTDTQYF	TGTGCCTGGAGTCGACTAGCGAGGAGCACAGATACGCAGTATTTT
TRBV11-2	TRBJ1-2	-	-	CASSRQQGTNYGYTF	TGTGCCAGCAGCCGTCAACAGGGAACTAACTATGGCTACACCTTC
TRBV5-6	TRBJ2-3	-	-	CASSLVASTDTQYF	TGTGCCAGCAGCTTAGTGGCCTCCACAGATACGCAGTATTTT
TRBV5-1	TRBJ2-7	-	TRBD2	CASSLASGLAGEQYF	TGCGCCAGCAGCTTGGCTTCGGGACTAGCGGGAGAGCAGTACTTC
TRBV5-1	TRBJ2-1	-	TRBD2	CASSVTSGIDEQFF	TGCGCCAGCAGTGTCACTAGCGGGATCGATGAGCAGTTCTTC
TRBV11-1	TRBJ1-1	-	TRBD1	CASSPRTGTSFF	TGTGCCAGCAGCCCTAGGACAGGAACGTCTTTCTTT
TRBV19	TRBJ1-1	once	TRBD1	CASSTGTGLSNTEAFF	TGTGCCAGTAGTACCGGGACAGGGCTTTCTAACACTGAAGCTTTCTTT
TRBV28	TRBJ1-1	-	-	CASSLEAPPEAFF	TGTGCCAGCAGTTTGGAGGCCCCCCCTGAAGCTTTCTTT
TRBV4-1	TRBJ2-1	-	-	CASSQDFGAEPYNEQFF	TGCGCCAGCAGCCAAGATTTTGGAGCGGAGCCTTACAATGAGCAGTTCTTC
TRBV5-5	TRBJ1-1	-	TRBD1	CASSFRTGTAVGNTEAFF	TGTGCCAGCAGCTTCCGGACAGGGACGGCCGTAGGGAACACTGAAGCTTTCTTT
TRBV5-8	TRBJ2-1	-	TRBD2	CASRKRLAGHEQFF	TGTGCCAGCAGGAAAAGACTAGCGGGGCATGAGCAGTTCTTC
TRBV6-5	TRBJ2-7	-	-	CASSLQEGYEQYF	TGTGCCAGCAGCCTACAGGAGGGCTACGAGCAGTACTTC
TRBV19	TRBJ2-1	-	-	CASSSTGQAGNEQFF	TGTGCCAGTAGTTCTACAGGGCAAGCAGGCAATGAGCAGTTCTTC
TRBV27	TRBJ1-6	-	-	CASSLRGTEGNSPLHF	TGTGCCAGCAGTTTGCGGGGGACGGAAGGAAATTCACCCCTCCACTTT
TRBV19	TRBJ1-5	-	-	CASSITRANQPQHF	TGTGCCAGTAGTATTACCAGGGCCAATCAGCCCCAGCATTTT
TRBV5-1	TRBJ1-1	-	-	CASSLVRVNTEAFF	TGCGCCAGCAGCTTGGTCAGGGTGAACACTGAAGCTTTCTTT
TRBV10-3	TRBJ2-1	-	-	CAISEPLGWENSYNEQFF	TGTGCCATCAGTGAGCCCTTGGGGTGGGAGAACTCCTACAATGAGCAGTTCTTC
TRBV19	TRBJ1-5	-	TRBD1	CASSPGADRDGFVFQHF	TGTGCCAGTAGTCCAGGTGCCGACAGGGACGGTTTTGTCTTCCAGCATTTT
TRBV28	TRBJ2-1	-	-	CASRGLPGEREFF	TGTGCCAGCAGGGGCCTCCCGGGGGAAAGGGAGTTCTTC
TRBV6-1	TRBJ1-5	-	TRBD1	CASRGPGQHQPQHF	TGTGCCAGCAGAGGCCCGGGACAGCATCAGCCCCAGCATTTT
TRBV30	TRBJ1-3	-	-	CAWTRGSGNTIYF	TGTGCCTGGACTCGGGGCTCTGGAAACACCATATATTTT
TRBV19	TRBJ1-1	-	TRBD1	CASSDRGRGPSTEAFF	TGTGCCAGTAGTGACAGGGGGCGAGGACCGAGCACTGAAGCTTTCTTT